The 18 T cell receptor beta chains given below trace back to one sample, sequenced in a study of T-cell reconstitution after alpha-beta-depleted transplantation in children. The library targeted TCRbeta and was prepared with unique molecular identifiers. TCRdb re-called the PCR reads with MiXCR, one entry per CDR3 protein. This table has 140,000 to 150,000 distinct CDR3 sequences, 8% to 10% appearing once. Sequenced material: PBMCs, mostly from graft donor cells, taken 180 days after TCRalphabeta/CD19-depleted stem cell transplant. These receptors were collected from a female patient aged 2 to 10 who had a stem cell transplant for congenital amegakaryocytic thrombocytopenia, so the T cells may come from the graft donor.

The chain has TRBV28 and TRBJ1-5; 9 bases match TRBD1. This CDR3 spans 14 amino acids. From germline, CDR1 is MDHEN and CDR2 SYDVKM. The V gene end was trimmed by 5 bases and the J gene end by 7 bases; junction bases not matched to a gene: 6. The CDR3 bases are TGTGCCAGCAGTCCAACAGGGGGCCTGCAGCCCCAGCATTTT. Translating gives CASSPTGGLQPQHF.

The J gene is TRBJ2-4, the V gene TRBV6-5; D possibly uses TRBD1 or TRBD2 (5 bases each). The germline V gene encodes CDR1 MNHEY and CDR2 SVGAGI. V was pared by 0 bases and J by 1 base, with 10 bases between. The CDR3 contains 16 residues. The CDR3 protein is CASSYSKWGAKNIQYF. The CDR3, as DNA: TGTGCCAGCAGTTACTCGAAATGGGGGGCCAAAAACATTCAGTACTTC.

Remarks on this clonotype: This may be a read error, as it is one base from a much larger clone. The CDR3 sequence: CASKSEIGDSNQPQHF. Here the CDR3 DNA reads TGTGCCAGCAAAAGTGAAATAGGAGATAGCAATCAGCCCCAGCATTTT. The V gene is TRBV2, the J gene TRBJ1-5; D remains unclear. The germline V gene has CDR1 SNHLY and CDR2 FYNNEI. Trimming removed 7 bases from V and 0 bases from J, with 16 bases in between. This CDR3 is built from 16 residues.

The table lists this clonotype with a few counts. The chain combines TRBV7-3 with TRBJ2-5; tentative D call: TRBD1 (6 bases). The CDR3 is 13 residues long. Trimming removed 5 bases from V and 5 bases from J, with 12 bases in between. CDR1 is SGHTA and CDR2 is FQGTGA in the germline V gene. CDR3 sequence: CASSPLQGETQYF. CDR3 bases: TGTGCCAGCAGCCCTTTACAGGGTGAGACCCAGTACTTC.

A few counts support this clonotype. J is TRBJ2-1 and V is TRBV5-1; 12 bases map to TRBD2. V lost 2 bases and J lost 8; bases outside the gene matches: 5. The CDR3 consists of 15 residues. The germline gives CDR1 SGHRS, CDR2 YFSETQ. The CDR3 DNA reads TGCGCCAGCAGCTTCGGACTAGCGGGATTGGATGAGCAGTTCTTC. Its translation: CASSFGLAGLDEQFF. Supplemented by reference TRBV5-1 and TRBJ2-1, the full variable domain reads KAGVTQTPRYLIKTRGQQVTLSCSPISGHRSVSWYQQTPGQGLQFLFEYFSETQRNKGNFPGRFSGRQFSNSRSEMNVSTLELGDSALYLCASSFGLAGLDEQFFGPGTRLTVL.

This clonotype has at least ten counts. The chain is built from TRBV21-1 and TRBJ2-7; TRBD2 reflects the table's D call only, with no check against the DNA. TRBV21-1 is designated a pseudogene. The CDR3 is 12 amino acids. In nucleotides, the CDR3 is TGTGCCAGCAGCTCTGGGGAGGACGAGCAGTACTTC. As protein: CASSSGEDEQYF.

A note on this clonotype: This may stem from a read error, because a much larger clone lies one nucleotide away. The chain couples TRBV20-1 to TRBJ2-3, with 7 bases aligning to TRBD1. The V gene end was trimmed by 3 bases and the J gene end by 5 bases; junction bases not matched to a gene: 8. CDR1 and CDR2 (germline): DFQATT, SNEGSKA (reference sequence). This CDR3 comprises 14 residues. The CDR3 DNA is TGCAGTGCTAGTGCAGGACAGGTTTTAGATACGCAGTATTTT. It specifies CSASAGQVLDTQYF.

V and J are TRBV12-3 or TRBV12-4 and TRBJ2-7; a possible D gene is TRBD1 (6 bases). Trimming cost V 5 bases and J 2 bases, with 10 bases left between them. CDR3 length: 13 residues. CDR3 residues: CASSQDSTYEQYF. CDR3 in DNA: TGTGCCAGCAGTCAGGACAGTACCTACGAGCAGTACTTC.

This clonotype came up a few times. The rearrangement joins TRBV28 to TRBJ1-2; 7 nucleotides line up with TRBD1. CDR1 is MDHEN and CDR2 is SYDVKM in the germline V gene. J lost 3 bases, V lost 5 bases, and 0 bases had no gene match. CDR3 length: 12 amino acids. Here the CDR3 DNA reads TGTGCCAGCAGTGGGACAGACTATGGCTACACCTTC. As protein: CASSGTDYGYTF.

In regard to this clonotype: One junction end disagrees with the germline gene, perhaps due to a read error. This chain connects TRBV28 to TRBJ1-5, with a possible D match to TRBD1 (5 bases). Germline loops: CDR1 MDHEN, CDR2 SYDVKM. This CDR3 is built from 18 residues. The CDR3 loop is CARSSLRGGIYSNQPQHF. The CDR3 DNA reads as TGTGCCCGCAGTTCCCTACGGGGGGGGATTTACAGCAATCAGCCCCAGCATTTT.

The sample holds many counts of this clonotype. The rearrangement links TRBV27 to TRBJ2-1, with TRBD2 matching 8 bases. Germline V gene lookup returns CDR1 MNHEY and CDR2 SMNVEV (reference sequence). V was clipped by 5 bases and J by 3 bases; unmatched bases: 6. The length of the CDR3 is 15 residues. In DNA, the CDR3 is TGTGCCAGCAGTATTCTAGCGGGCGGCTACAATGAGCAGTTCTTC. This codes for CASSILAGGYNEQFF.

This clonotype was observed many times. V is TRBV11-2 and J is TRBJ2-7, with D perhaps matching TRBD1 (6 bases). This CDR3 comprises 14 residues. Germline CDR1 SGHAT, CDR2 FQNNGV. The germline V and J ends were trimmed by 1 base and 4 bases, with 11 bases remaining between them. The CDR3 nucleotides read TGTGCCAGCAGCTTAGGGTCGGGGACATACGAGCAGTACTTC. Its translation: CASSLGSGTYEQYF.

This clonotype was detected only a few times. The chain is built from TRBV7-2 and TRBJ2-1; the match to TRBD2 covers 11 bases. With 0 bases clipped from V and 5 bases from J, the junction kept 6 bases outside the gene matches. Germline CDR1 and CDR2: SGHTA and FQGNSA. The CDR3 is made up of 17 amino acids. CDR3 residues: CASSLAWVAGGDNEQFF. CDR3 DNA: TGTGCCAGCAGCTTAGCGTGGGTAGCGGGAGGGGACAATGAGCAGTTCTTC.

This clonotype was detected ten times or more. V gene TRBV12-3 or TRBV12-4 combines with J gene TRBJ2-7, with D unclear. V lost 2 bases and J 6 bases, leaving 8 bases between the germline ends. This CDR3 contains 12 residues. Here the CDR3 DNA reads TGTGCCAGCAGTTTACTATTCTCCGAGCAGTACTTC. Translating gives CASSLLFSEQYF.

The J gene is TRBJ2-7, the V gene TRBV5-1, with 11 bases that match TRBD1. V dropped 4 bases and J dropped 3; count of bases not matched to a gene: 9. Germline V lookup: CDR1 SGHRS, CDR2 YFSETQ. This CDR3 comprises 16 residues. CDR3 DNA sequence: TGCGCCAGCAGCGCTACCTTTGGGACAGGGGGCTACGAGCAGTACTTC. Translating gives CASSATFGTGGYEQYF.

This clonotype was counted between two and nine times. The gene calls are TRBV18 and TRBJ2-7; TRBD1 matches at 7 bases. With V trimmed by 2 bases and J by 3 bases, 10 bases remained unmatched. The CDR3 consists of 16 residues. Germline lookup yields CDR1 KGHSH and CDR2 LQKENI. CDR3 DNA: TGTGCCAGCTCACCAGGACCGGGACAGTCTTACTACGAGCAGTACTTC. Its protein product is CASSPGPGQSYYEQYF.

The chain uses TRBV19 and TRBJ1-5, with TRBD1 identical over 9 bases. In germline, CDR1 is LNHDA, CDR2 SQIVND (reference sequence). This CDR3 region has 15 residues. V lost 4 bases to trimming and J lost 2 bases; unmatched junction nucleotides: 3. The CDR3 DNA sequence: TGTGCCAGTAGTACCGGGACAGGGCGCAATCAGCCCCAGCATTTT. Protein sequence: CASSTGTGRNQPQHF.

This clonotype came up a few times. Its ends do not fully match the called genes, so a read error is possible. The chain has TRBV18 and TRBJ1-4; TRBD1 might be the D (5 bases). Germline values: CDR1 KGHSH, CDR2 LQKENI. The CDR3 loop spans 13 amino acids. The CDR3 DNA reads TGTGCCAGCTCACCAAGCCGGGAACTGGGGGAAACTTTT. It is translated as CASSPSRELGETF.